This is a list of T cell receptor beta chains from one sample in a study of T-cell memory formation after mild COVID-19. TCRdb re-called the 5' RACE reads with MiXCR, one entry per CDR3 protein. The sample yields roughly 35,000 distinct CDR3 sequences, under 25% seen once. What was sequenced was PBMCs or a T cell subset sorted from them (not recorded which). The receptors shown here come from an adult who had mild COVID-19 (a few samples of this study predate the infection). Cell type and time point are not known. The conserved cysteine and the conserved F or W are not part of the CDR3 here. Clone size is shown for a subset of rows, as once, few, many or a class of expanded clone.

v_call clone_size cdr3_aa
TRBV5-1 many ASSLGGMNTGELF
TRBV4-1 . ASSQPGGAMNTEAF
TRBV29-1 . SVEEMLVGPEQF
TRBV4-1 many ASSHPTRSTEAF
TRBV7-2 . ASSPLAGAYNEQF
TRBV11-3 . ASSLLRGPSTDTQY
TRBV3-1 many ASSPGEELRDEQY
TRBV12-3/TRBV12-4 . ASRFRGGNQPQH
TRBV7-2 many ASSLPRLSTDTQY
TRBV20-1 many SASQGLAGARSGANVLT
TRBV5-1 many ASSRDTSTDTQY
TRBV3-1 many ASSQDALAGTDTQY
TRBV11-2 . ASSIRGGAYNEQF
TRBV4-3 many ASSQEGVLYNEQF
TRBV12-3/TRBV12-4 . ASSPAPSYNEQF
TRBV6-5 . ASSLIGTGGEQY
TRBV4-1 . ASSQTVGQAQH
TRBV29-1 many SVASGAPETYGYT
TRBV27 . ASRQFSGRDNEQF
TRBV24-1 many ATRGGADTQY
TRBV12-3/TRBV12-4 many ASSSPLAGGVMRQETQY
TRBV19 many ASSTTGYNSPLH
TRBV2 . ASRTQGFRVRAYNSPLH
TRBV20-1 many SASYQGTGELF
TRBV5-1 many ASSLGRLYEQY
TRBV25-1 few ASSLREGGNSPLH
TRBV4-1 . ASTRRQEEKLF
TRBV9 many ASSSIVGEQF
TRBV5-1 many ASSLDWNEQF
TRBV5-1 . ASSLEGTGEAF
TRBV25-1 many ASTPMPGGAF
TRBV19 . ASSIQGNRATQY
TRBV11-3 many ASSLKGGTQETQY
TRBV20-1 many SASGTGGYKSSYEQY
TRBV25-1 . ASSEYTGSAEAF
TRBV6-5 many ASSFALSGTASNTGELF
TRBV5-6 many ASSLGRVLETQY
TRBV3-1 many ASSQVNPGTGNTIY
TRBV5-1 many ASSLGHRDAKYEQF
TRBV5-6 many ASSWGTASNQPQH
TRBV12-3/TRBV12-4 many ASSPWDGTAF
TRBV5-1 many ASSLAQYQETQY
TRBV12-3/TRBV12-4 . ASSFRGLATDTQY
TRBV12-3/TRBV12-4 many ASSPGGRGPHSYNEQF
TRBV19 . ASSVQVNYGYT
TRBV7-3 many ASSLTRLAGYNEQF
TRBV5-6 . ASSLTSGYNEQF
TRBV6-4 . ASSGTSGTYNEQF
TRBV18 many ASSPLNTIDREAFNQPQH
TRBV5-4 many ASSFARVSGANVLT
TRBV20-1 many SARASTGQGITGELF
TRBV5-1 many ASSLTGGLKINEQF
TRBV7-8 many ASSLAGGDRGNQPQH
TRBV12-3/TRBV12-4 . ASQEGSTEAF
TRBV27 many ASSLSWVNLDTQY
TRBV5-1 many ASMLAPGGADTQY